The clone carrying this T cell receptor (beta chain) was recorded at least ten times. TCRdb called the 5' RACE reads again in MiXCR, with one record for every CDR3 protein. The sample carries 300,000 to 350,000 distinct CDR3 sequences, 9% to 15% recorded once. This specimen comes from a study of identical twins. The CDR3 is 13 amino acids. CDR1 is SEHNR and CDR2 is FQNEAQ in the germline V gene (reference sequence). Trimming removed 4 bases at V and 0 bases at J, with 4 bases between. A further study also used this sample, focusing on yellow fever vaccine responses in identical twins.

The clonotype was recovered from a woman younger than 30 in good health. Sequenced material: CD8+ T cells sorted from blood. The chain combines TRBV7-9 with TRBJ2-1; unclear D gene. CDR3 bases: TGTGCCAGCAGCTGGGGCTCCTACAATGAGCAGTTCTTC. This gives the protein CASSWGSYNEQFF.